Sequencing of this T cell receptor beta chain was carried out in a study of blood T cells in healthy people across ages. Findings and limits, study-wide: A strong correlation was seen between TCR beta diversity and naive T cell percentage. Diversity was higher, and naive CD4+ cells more numerous, in long-lived donors than in aged donors.

A second roughly 6 to 11 cycle PCR used barcoded and J-beta primers. TCRdb itself ran the 5' RACE reads through MiXCR, one entry per CDR3 protein. The sample has about 1.5 million distinct CDR3 sequences; around 40% are singletons. With regard to this clonotype: The target antigen is unknown. Mismatch with germline at one junction end may stem from a read error.

Each donor's blood draw was ten milliliters of peripheral blood. This clonotype originated in a woman under 30 in good health. Input material: blood.

CDR3 sequence: CAGSDSSRGLSDEQFF. CDR3 DNA sequence: TGTGCCGGCAGTGACTCGAGCAGGGGCTTATCCGATGAGCAGTTCTTC. The V call is TRBV6-5, the J call TRBJ2-1, with D possibly TRBD1 on 6 matching bases. The CDR3 consists of 16 residues. Germline assignment: CDR1 MNHEY and CDR2 SVGAGI.